These T cell receptor beta chains were read from a single sample in a study of OX40 agonist ivuxolimab in advanced cancers. Profiled with immunoSEQ multiplex PCR; TCRdb holds only in-frame clones, not every one. The sample contains some 79,000 clones, just over 85% of which appear only once. Here the sequenced sample was CD4+ or CD8+ T cells sorted from blood, taken in a trial of the OX40 agonist ivuxolimab. These receptors were taken from an adult with an advanced solid tumor such as melanoma, head and neck, liver or kidney cancer. The CDR3 runs from the conserved cysteine through the conserved F or W. The D gene is left open where the match is weak. Rows give clone size only sometimes, using once, few, many, or a class for an expanded clone.

d_call | clone_size | j_call | v_call | cdr3_aa | cdr3_nt
TRBD2 | NA | TRBJ2-5 | TRBV9 | CASSVSGLAGQETQYF | TGTGCCAGCAGCGTATCAGGACTAGCGGGCCAAGAGACCCAGTACTTC
TRBD1 | once | TRBJ2-3 | TRBV19 | CASSRDRDGADTQYF | TGTGCCAGTAGTAGGGACAGGGATGGCGCAGATACGCAGTATTTT
NA | NA | TRBJ2-5 | TRBV5-1 | CASSGGMVGETQYF | TGCGCCAGCAGCGGGGGAATGGTAGGGGAGACCCAGTACTTC
NA | NA | TRBJ2-5 | TRBV10-2 | CASSEGVQETQYF | TGCGCCAGCAGTGAAGGGGTTCAAGAGACCCAGTACTTC
TRBD2 | NA | TRBJ2-1 | TRBV7-3 | CASSLTATSGSYFF | TGTGCCAGCAGCTTAACGGCGACTAGCGGGAGTTACTTCTTC
NA | once | TRBJ2-3 | TRBV2 | CAAGGQTDTQYF | TGTGCCGCTGGGGGGCAAACAGATACGCAGTATTTT
NA | NA | TRBJ2-2 | TRBV5-1 | CASSLIQDGFGTGELFF | TGCGCCAGCAGCTTGATTCAAGATGGCTTCGGCACCGGGGAGCTGTTTTTT
NA | NA | TRBJ2-7 | TRBV11-1 | CASSPDTSYEQYF | TGTGCCAGCAGCCCGGACACTTCCTACGAGCAGTACTTC
TRBD1 | NA | TRBJ1-4 | TRBV5-1 | CASSLASGTGEKLFF | TGCGCCAGCAGCTTGGCATCAGGGACAGGAGAAAAACTGTTTTTT
TRBD1 | NA | TRBJ1-2 | TRBV19 | CASWNRGRITGDGYTF | TGTGCCAGTTGGAACAGGGGAAGAATAACGGGAGACGGCTACACCTTC
NA | NA | TRBJ2-7 | TRBV6-4 | CASSDILAASYEQYF | TGTGCCAGCAGTGACATACTGGCAGCCTCCTACGAGCAGTACTTC
TRBD2 | NA | TRBJ2-1 | TRBV7-3 | CASSLPGLEQFF | TGTGCCAGCAGTCTTCCGGGACTAGAGCAGTTCTTC
TRBD2 | NA | TRBJ2-1 | TRBV18 | CASSPRREALNEQFF | TGTGCCAGCTCACCCCGACGGGAGGCACTCAATGAGCAGTTCTTC